A single sample gave rise to the 23 T cell receptor beta chains below, sequenced in a study of technical replicates of blood from a handful of donors. Generated by immunoSEQ multiplex PCR, the TCRdb table keeps only in-frame clones and is missing some. This repertoire shows some 11,000 clones, over 70% found once; its top ten account for just over 14%. Sequencing input: PBMCs. The receptors come from a human donor in good health.

V gene TRBV5-4 combines with J gene TRBJ2-7, with 8 bases identical to TRBD2. Per the germline V gene, CDR1 is SGHNT and CDR2 is YYREEE (reference sequence). J lost 3 bases, V lost 0 bases, and 2 bases had no gene match. This CDR3 has 14 residues. In DNA, the CDR3 is TGTGCCAGCAGCTTGGGGACTAGCTTCTACGAGCAGTACTTC. It yields the protein CASSLGTSFYEQYF.

The rearrangement uses TRBV11-3 and TRBJ1-2; D gene ambiguous. Germline-derived CDR1 and CDR2 are SGHNT and YENEEA. The V end lost 5 bases, the J end lost 6 bases, and 10 bases lay between the germline ends. The CDR3 contains 12 residues. CDR3 loop: CASSISGDGYTF. CDR3 in DNA: TGTGCCAGCAGCATCAGCGGGGATGGCTACACCTTC. Full variable domain (outside the CDR3, taken from reference TRBV11-3 and TRBJ1-2): EAGVVQSPRYKIIEKKQPVAFWCNPISGHNTLYWYLQNLGQGPELLIRYENEEAVDDSQLPKDRFSAERLKGVDSTLKIQPAELGDSAVYLCASSISGDGYTFGSGTRLTVV.

The J gene is TRBJ1-2, the V gene TRBV19, with 7 nucleotides matching TRBD1. Germline V gene lookup returns CDR1 LNHDA and CDR2 SQIVND (reference sequence). The CDR3 is made up of 15 amino acids. The trim removed 5 bases at V and 3 bases at J, leaving 9 bases unmatched. The CDR3 DNA is TGTGCCAGTAGTGACGGGACAGACTCTTACTATGGCTACACCTTC. Amino acid sequence: CASSDGTDSYYGYTF.

This clone has just a few counts. The rearrangement joins TRBV6-5 to TRBJ1-2, with no clear D. Germline assignment: CDR1 MNHEY and CDR2 SVGAGI. The CDR3 consists of 15 residues. The V end lost 6 bases, the J end lost 2 bases, and 16 bases lay between the germline ends. This CDR3 reads CASRIGVSRNYGYTF. The CDR3 DNA sequence: TGTGCCAGCAGGATCGGAGTCTCTAGGAACTATGGCTACACCTTC.

The chain joins TRBV5-4 to TRBJ1-2; no definite D call. This CDR3 has 15 residues. V was clipped by 3 bases and J by 4 bases, with 16 bases between them. Germline CDR1 and CDR2: SGHNT and YYREEE (reference sequence). CDR3 bases: TGTGCCAGCAGCTCTGGCGGCAGTATAATCTATGGCTACACCTTC. It is translated as CASSSGGSIIYGYTF. Using reference TRBV5-4 and TRBJ1-2 for the parts outside the CDR3, the full variable domain is ETGVTQSPTHLIKTRGQQVTLRCSSQSGHNTVSWYQQALGQGPQFIFQYYREEENGRGNFPPRFSGLQFPNYSSELNVNALELDDSALYLCASSSGGSIIYGYTFGSGTRLTVV.

The chain links TRBV7-9 to TRBJ2-5, with 9 bases identical to TRBD1. The CDR3 has 16 residues. Trimming at V came to 5 bases and at J to 5 bases, leaving 12 bases not matched to a gene. The germline V gene encodes CDR1 SEHNR and CDR2 FQNEAQ (reference sequence). CDR3 coding DNA: TGTGCCAGCAGCCCACAGGGGGCAGGTGGTTGGGAGACCCAGTACTTC. Its protein product is CASSPQGAGGWETQYF.

This sequence joins TRBV29-1 and TRBJ2-7; perhaps TRBD2 as D (6 bases). The CDR3 runs 16 residues. The germline V gene encodes CDR1 SQVTM and CDR2 ANQGSEA. Trimming pared 4 bases from V and 9 bases from J, leaving 28 bases between. CDR3 region: CSVVIPGGFVDPGQYF. The DNA of the CDR3 is TGCAGCGTTGTGATTCCCGGGGGATTCGTGGACCCCGGGCAGTACTTC.

The chain combines TRBV5-6 with TRBJ2-7, with 9 bases matching TRBD1. The length of the CDR3 is 13 residues. V lost 2 bases and J lost 6; bases outside the gene matches: 3. Germline CDR1 SGHDT, CDR2 YYEEEE. CDR3 bases: TGTGCCAGCAGCTTTACAGGGGGCGGCGAGCAGTACTTC. This translates into CASSFTGGGEQYF.

The chain links TRBV6-1 to TRBJ2-1, with TRBD2 identical over 9 bases. Germline assignment: CDR1 MNHNS and CDR2 SASEGT. V lost 4 bases and J lost 9; bases outside the gene matches: 7. The length of the CDR3 is 14 residues. CDR3 DNA: TGTGCCAGCAGTGTTCAGCGGGAGGCTGGTGAGCAGTTCTTC. Amino acid sequence: CASSVQREAGEQFF.

The chain combines TRBV7-9 with TRBJ2-7; 7 nucleotides line up with TRBD2. CDR1 and CDR2 from the germline V gene are SEHNR and FQNEAQ (reference sequence). This CDR3 region has 13 residues. V was pared by 5 bases and J by 5 bases, with 6 bases of the junction left unmatched. CDR3 nucleotides: TGTGCCAGCAGCCCCACTAGCGTGCACGAGCAGTACTTC. This gives the protein CASSPTSVHEQYF.

The J gene is TRBJ1-5, the V gene TRBV2; no clear D. This CDR3 is 12 amino acids long. CDR1 is SNHLY and CDR2 is FYNNEI in the germline V gene. Deletions cut 8 bases from V and 1 base from J, with 6 bases between. The CDR3: CASAESNQPQHF. In DNA, the CDR3 is TGTGCCAGCGCGGAAAGCAATCAGCCCCAGCATTTT.

The chain links TRBV18 to TRBJ2-7; TRBD1 might be the D (5 bases). CDR1 and CDR2 from the germline V gene are KGHSH and LQKENI. Trimming cost V 4 bases and J 2 bases, with 9 bases left between them. This CDR3 contains 13 residues. For the CDR3, the DNA is TGTGCCAGCTCACTCGGACATACCTACGAGCAGTACTTC. It translates to CASSLGHTYEQYF.

The rearrangement links TRBV5-8 to TRBJ2-5, with D uncertain. The CDR3 sequence is 13 residues long. Germline V gene sequence: CDR1 SGHTS, CDR2 YDEGEE. V lost 2 bases and J lost 5, with 10 bases in between. This chain's CDR3 is CASSFVGWETQYF. The CDR3 bases are TGTGCCAGCAGCTTTGTCGGGTGGGAGACCCAGTACTTC. Full variable domain (missing parts from reference TRBV5-8 and TRBJ2-5): EAGVTQSPTHLIKTRGQQATLRCSPISGHTSVYWYQQALGLGLQFLLWYDEGEERNRGNFPPRFSGRQFPNYSSELNVNALELEDSALYLCASSFVGWETQYFGPGTRLLVL.

This clone came up a few times. V is TRBV7-3 and J is TRBJ2-1; 16 positions agree with TRBD2. The CDR3 totals 19 residues. V trimming: 4 bases; J trimming: 0 bases; junction bases outside the gene matches: 6. The germline CDR1 and CDR2 sequences are SGHTA and FQGTGA. CDR3 bases: TGTGCCAGCAGCTCTCCGGGACTAGCGGGAGGGGGCTCCTACAATGAGCAGTTCTTC. Residues: CASSSPGLAGGGSYNEQFF.

The rearrangement uses TRBV10-2 and TRBJ2-1; 8 bases match TRBD2. The trim removed 3 bases at V and 2 bases at J, leaving 3 bases unmatched. The germline V gene encodes CDR1 WSHSY and CDR2 SAAADI. The CDR3 has 15 amino acids. CDR3 protein: CASSEPGLAYNEQFF. DNA of the CDR3: TGCGCCAGCAGTGAACCGGGACTAGCCTACAATGAGCAGTTCTTC.

The rearrangement joins TRBV5-1 to TRBJ2-7; 15 nucleotides line up with TRBD2. The CDR3 loop spans 15 amino acids. Losses at the gene ends were 0 bases for V and 5 bases for J; bases not matched to a gene: 0. The V gene's germline CDR1 is SGHRS and CDR2 YFSETQ. CDR3 bases: TGCGCCAGCAGCTTGGGGACTAGCGGGAGGGACGAGCAGTACTTC. Translating it yields CASSLGTSGRDEQYF.

V usage is TRBV6-5 and J usage is TRBJ2-7, with D perhaps matching TRBD1 (6 bases). The V and J ends lost 3 bases and 4 bases respectively, with 13 bases between them. The CDR3 contains 14 residues. Germline assignment: CDR1 MNHEY and CDR2 SVGAGI. CDR3 nucleotides: TGTGCCAGCAGTTATCAGGACAGAGTATACGAGCAGTACTTC. Protein: CASSYQDRVYEQYF.

The V and J genes are TRBV6-1 and TRBJ2-7, with D perhaps matching TRBD1 (7 bases). Trimming removed 4 bases at V and 0 bases at J, with 19 bases between. The CDR3 has 17 residues. The germline CDR1 and CDR2 sequences are MNHNS and SASEGT. The CDR3 loop reads CASSGGRRGPGSYEQYF. The CDR3 DNA is TGTGCCAGCAGTGGCGGCCGGAGGGGGCCGGGCTCCTACGAGCAGTACTTC.

This chain connects TRBV10-3 to TRBJ1-5; tentatively, D is TRBD1 (6 bases). Trimming removed 6 bases at V and 4 bases at J, with 10 bases between. The CDR3 covers 13 residues. The germline V gene encodes CDR1 ENHRY and CDR2 SYGVKD. The CDR3, as DNA: TGTGCCATCAGGGGAACAGGGAATCAGCCCCAGCATTTT. It translates to CAIRGTGNQPQHF.

The chain uses TRBV5-1 and TRBJ2-2, with D unresolved. Germline V CDR1 and CDR2: SGHRS, YFSETQ. Trimming removed 4 bases from V and 7 bases from J, with 17 bases in between. This CDR3 is built from 15 residues. The CDR3 DNA is TGCGCCAGCAGCCCCCCCCGGTCCTTCGGCGGGGAGCTGTTTTTT. Translation gives CASSPPRSFGGELFF.

The V call is TRBV2, the J call TRBJ2-1, with 7 bases matching TRBD2. This CDR3 is built from 10 residues. Germline lookup yields CDR1 SNHLY and CDR2 FYNNEI. The V and J ends lost 10 bases and 12 bases, in that order; junction bases with no gene match: 6. This chain's CDR3 is CATAGRPQFF. In DNA, the CDR3 is TGTGCCACAGCGGGACGCCCGCAGTTCTTC.

The chain combines TRBV25-1 with TRBJ2-3; D not certain. Trimming removed 4 bases at V and 0 bases at J, with 5 bases between. Germline CDR1 and CDR2: MGHDK and SYGVNS. The CDR3 runs 13 residues. CDR3 amino acids: CASSVTSTDTQYF. DNA of the CDR3: TGTGCCAGCAGTGTTACTAGCACAGATACGCAGTATTTT.

This clone was recorded once. The rearrangement joins TRBV7-9 to TRBJ1-3, with 7 bases fitting TRBD1. Looked up from germline, CDR1 is SEHNR and CDR2 is FQNEAQ (reference sequence). The CDR3 has 15 residues. V gave up 10 bases and J gave up 0 bases; unmatched junction bases: 9. The CDR3 DNA follows: TGTGCCACCTATAAGGGACAGAGCTCTGGAAACACCATATATTTT. This sequence encodes CATYKGQSSGNTIYF.